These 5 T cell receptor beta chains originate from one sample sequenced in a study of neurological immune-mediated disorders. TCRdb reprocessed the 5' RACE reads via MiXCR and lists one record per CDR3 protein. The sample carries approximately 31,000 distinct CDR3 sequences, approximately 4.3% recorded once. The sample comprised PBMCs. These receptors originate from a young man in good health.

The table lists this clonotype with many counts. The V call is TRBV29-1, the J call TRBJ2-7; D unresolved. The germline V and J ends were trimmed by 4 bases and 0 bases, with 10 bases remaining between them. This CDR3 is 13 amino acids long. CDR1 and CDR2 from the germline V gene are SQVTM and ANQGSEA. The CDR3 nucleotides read TGCAGCGTTGTGGGCAGGTTCTCCTACGAGCAGTACTTC. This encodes CSVVGRFSYEQYF.

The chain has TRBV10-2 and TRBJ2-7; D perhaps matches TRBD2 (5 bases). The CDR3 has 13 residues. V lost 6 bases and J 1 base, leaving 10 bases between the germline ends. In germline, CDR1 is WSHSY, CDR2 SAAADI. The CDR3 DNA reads TGCGCCAGCAGGTTCGGCGGGTCCTACGAGCAGTACTTC. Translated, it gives CASRFGGSYEQYF.

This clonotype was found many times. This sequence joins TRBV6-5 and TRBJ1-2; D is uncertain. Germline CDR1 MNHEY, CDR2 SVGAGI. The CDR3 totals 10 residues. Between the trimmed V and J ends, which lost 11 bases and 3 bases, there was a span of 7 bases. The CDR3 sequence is CAAGYYGYTF. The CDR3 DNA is TGTGCCGCGGGGTACTATGGCTACACCTTC.

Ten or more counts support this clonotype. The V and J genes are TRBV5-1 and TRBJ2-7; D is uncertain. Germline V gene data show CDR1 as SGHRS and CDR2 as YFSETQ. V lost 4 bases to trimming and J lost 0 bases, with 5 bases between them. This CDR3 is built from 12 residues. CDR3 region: CASSESSYEQYF. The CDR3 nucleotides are TGCGCCAGCAGCGAGAGCTCCTACGAGCAGTACTTC.

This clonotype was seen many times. CDR3 residues: CASSRQRGNQPQHF. In nucleotides, the CDR3 is TGTGCCAGTAGTCGACAGAGAGGCAATCAGCCCCAGCATTTT. The chain combines TRBV19 with TRBJ1-5; D might be TRBD1 (5 bases). The CDR3 contains 14 residues. The ends were cut back, 5 bases at V and 2 bases at J, with 10 bases in the middle. CDR1 is LNHDA, CDR2 SQIVND, per germline (reference sequence).